This section outlines one T cell receptor (beta chain) sequence together with its context. This table comes from immunoSEQ multiplex PCR, and its TCRdb copy is limited to in-frame clones, with some not included. The sample shows about 240,000 clones, approximately 80% of them seen only once. The source of the sample is a study of blood T cell repertoires in COVID-19. Germline-derived CDR1 and CDR2 are MNHEY and SVGAGI. This CDR3 has 12 residues. Trimming took 0 bases from V and 3 from J, leaving 3 bases between them. The source of this sequence is an older woman with active or convalescent COVID-19. Source material: peripheral blood. The V gene is TRBV6-5, the J gene TRBJ2-7; D gene uncertain. The DNA for the CDR3 is TGTGCCAGCAGTTACTCGCGCTACGAGCAGTACTTC. The encoded protein is CASSYSRYEQYF.